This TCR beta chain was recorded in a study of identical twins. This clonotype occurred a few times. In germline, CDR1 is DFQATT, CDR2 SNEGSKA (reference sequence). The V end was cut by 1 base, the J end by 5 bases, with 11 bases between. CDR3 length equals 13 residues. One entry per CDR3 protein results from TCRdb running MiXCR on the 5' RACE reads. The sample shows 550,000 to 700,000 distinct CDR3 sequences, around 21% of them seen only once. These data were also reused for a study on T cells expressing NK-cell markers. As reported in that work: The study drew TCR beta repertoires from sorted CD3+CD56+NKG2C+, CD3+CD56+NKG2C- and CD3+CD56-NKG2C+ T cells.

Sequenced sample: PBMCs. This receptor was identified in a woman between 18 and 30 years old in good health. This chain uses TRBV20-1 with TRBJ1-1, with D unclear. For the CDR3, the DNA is TGCAGTGCTAGAGTCCAGCGAGGGACTGAAGCTTTCTTT. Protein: CSARVQRGTEAFF.